This TCR beta chain stems from a study of blood T cell repertoires in COVID-19. Background on the study: Italy, Spain and the United States were the sources of the convalescent and acute COVID-19 samples.

Profiling relied on immunoSEQ multiplex PCR, and the TCRdb table lists in-frame clones only, not all of them. Of about 150,000 clones in the sample, around 82% were seen once. This clone has a count of ten or more. Seattle-derived patients entered the study during active infection and were followed longitudinally. Per germline, CDR1 MDHEN and CDR2 SYDVKM. This CDR3 is 13 amino acids long. Between the trimmed V and J ends, which lost 6 bases and 4 bases, there was a span of 12 bases. The sequenced sample was peripheral blood. V gene TRBV28 combines with J gene TRBJ2-5; no definite D call. The sequence derives from an elderly man with COVID-19, enrolled during active disease. The DNA for the CDR3 is TGTGCCAGCAGGATGACCAGAGGAGAGACCCAGTACTTC. Its translation is CASRMTRGETQYF.